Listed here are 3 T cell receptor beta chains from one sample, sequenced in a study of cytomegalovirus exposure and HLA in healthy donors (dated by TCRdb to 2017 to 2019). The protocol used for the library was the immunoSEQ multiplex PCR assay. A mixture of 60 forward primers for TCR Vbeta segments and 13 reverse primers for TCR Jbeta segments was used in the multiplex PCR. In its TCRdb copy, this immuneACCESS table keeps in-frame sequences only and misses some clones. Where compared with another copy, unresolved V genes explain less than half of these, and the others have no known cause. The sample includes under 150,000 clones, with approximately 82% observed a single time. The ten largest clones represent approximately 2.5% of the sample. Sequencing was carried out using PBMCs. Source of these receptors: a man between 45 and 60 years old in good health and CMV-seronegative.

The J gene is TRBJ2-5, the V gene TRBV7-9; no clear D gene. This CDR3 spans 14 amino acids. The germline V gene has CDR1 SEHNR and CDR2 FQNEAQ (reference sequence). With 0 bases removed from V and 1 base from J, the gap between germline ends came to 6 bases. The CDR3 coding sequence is TGTGCCAGCAGCTTAGCCCCGGGCCAAGAGACCCAGTACTTC. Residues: CASSLAPGQETQYF. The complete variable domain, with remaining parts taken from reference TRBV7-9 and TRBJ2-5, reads DTGVSQNPRHKITKRGQNVTFRCDPISEHNRLYWYRQTLGQGPEFLTYFQNEAQLEKSRLLSDRFSAERPKGSFSTLEIQRTEQGDSAMYLCASSLAPGQETQYFGPGTRLLVL.

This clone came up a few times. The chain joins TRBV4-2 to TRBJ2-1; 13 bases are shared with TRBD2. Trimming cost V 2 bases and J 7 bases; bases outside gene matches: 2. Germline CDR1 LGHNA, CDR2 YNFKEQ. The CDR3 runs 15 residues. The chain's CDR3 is CASSQKLAGGNEQFF. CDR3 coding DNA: TGTGCCAGCAGCCAAAAACTAGCGGGGGGGAATGAGCAGTTCTTC.

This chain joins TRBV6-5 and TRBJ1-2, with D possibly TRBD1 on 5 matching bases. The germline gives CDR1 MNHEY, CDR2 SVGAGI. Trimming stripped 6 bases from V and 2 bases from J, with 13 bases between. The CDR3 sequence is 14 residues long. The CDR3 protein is CASRGTENNYGYTF. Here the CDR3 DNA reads TGTGCCAGCAGGGGGACTGAAAACAACTATGGCTACACCTTC.